These T cell receptor beta chains were read from a single sample in a study of cytomegalovirus exposure and HLA in healthy donors. Libraries were prepared by immunoSEQ multiplex PCR; TCRdb keeps only in-frame clonotypes and omits some of them. The table lists 150,000 to 200,000 clones, around 85% of them singletons, with approximately 2.4% in the top ten. The source material was PBMCs. The receptors derive from a male donor in good health and CMV-seronegative. CDR3s include the opening cysteine and the closing phenylalanine or tryptophan. Each record gives: V gene, clone size, J gene, D gene, CDR3 protein, CDR3 DNA. D genes are given only for firm matches. Part of the rows lack a size; the others show once, few, many or a class for expanded clones.

V: TRBV7-9
size: .
J: TRBJ1-6
D: .
CDR3: CASSPPGDSYNSPLHF
DNA: TGTGCCAGCAGCCCCCCGGGGGACTCCTATAATTCACCCCTCCACTTT

V: TRBV9
size: .
J: TRBJ1-1
D: .
CDR3: CASGVAGDTEAFF
DNA: TGTGCCAGCGGCGTAGCAGGGGACACTGAAGCTTTCTTT

V: TRBV5-1
size: .
J: TRBJ2-5
D: TRBD2
CDR3: CASSLGGTSTAASQYF
DNA: TGCGCCAGCAGCTTGGGGGGGACTAGCACCGCTGCGTCCCAGTACTTC

V: TRBV5-1
size: few
J: TRBJ2-3
D: .
CDR3: CASSLEVSGTDTQYF
DNA: TGCGCCAGCAGCTTGGAAGTCTCGGGCACAGATACGCAGTATTTT

V: TRBV2
size: once
J: TRBJ2-2
D: .
CDR3: CASSKTGPNTGELFF
DNA: TGTGCCAGCAGCAAGACAGGTCCGAACACCGGGGAGCTGTTTTTT

V: TRBV6-1
size: .
J: TRBJ2-3
D: .
CDR3: CASSTGFSTDTQYF
DNA: TGTGCCAGTTCAACAGGGTTTAGCACAGATACGCAGTATTTT

V: TRBV4-2
size: .
J: TRBJ2-7
D: TRBD1
CDR3: CASSGTETYEQYF
DNA: TGTGCCAGCAGTGGGACAGAGACCTACGAGCAGTACTTC

V: TRBV4-1
size: .
J: TRBJ2-7
D: .
CDR3: CASSQGPGSYEQYF
DNA: TGCGCCAGCAGCCAAGGGCCGGGGTCTTACGAGCAGTACTTC

V: TRBV4-3
size: few
J: TRBJ2-1
D: TRBD2
CDR3: CASSQTPGGLADNEQFF
DNA: TGCGCCAGCAGCCAAACCCCCGGGGGACTAGCGGATAATGAGCAGTTCTTC

V: TRBV30
size: .
J: TRBJ2-7
D: TRBD1
CDR3: CAWRARTGVSYEQYF
DNA: TGTGCCTGGAGAGCCCGGACAGGGGTTTCCTACGAGCAGTACTTC

V: TRBV4-2
size: .
J: TRBJ1-2
D: .
CDR3: CASSAIGVNYGYTF
DNA: TGTGCCAGCAGTGCGATCGGGGTAAACTATGGCTACACCTTC

V: TRBV5-1
size: .
J: TRBJ1-4
D: .
CDR3: CASSLQRAGSEKLFF
DNA: TGCGCCAGCAGCTTGCAAAGGGCCGGGAGTGAAAAACTGTTTTTT

V: TRBV6-5
size: .
J: TRBJ1-1
D: .
CDR3: CASSSQVWDTEAFF
DNA: TGTGCCAGCAGTTCCCAGGTGTGGGACACTGAAGCTTTCTTT

V: TRBV29-1
size: .
J: TRBJ2-2
D: TRBD1
CDR3: CSVEARDRENTGELFF
DNA: TGCAGCGTTGAAGCCCGGGACAGGGAGAACACCGGGGAGCTGTTTTTT

V: TRBV7-8
size: .
J: TRBJ1-1
D: .
CDR3: CASSLGWSDTEAFF
DNA: TGTGCCAGCAGCTTAGGTTGGAGTGACACTGAAGCTTTCTTT

V: TRBV13
size: .
J: TRBJ2-1
D: .
CDR3: CASSLAGYEQFF
DNA: TGTGCCAGCAGCTTAGCGGGGTATGAGCAGTTCTTC

V: TRBV11-2
size: once
J: TRBJ2-7
D: TRBD2
CDR3: CASSLGGGSYEQYF
DNA: TGTGCCAGCAGCTTAGGGGGGGGGAGCTACGAGCAGTACTTC

V: TRBV9
size: .
J: TRBJ2-1
D: TRBD1
CDR3: CASSTQGQGPGVNEQFF
DNA: TGTGCCAGCAGCACCCAAGGACAGGGCCCTGGGGTCAATGAGCAGTTCTTC

V: TRBV10-1
size: .
J: TRBJ2-1
D: TRBD2
CDR3: CASSGQLASNEQFF
DNA: TGCGCCAGCAGTGGACAACTAGCGAGCAATGAGCAGTTCTTC

V: TRBV6-5
size: .
J: TRBJ1-6
D: .
CDR3: CASSYSVIAGGLHF
DNA: TGTGCCAGCAGTTACTCTGTGATTGCGGGGGGCCTCCACTTT

V: TRBV6-5
size: .
J: TRBJ1-1
D: .
CDR3: CASSWSKGPYTEAFF
DNA: TGTGCCAGCAGTTGGAGCAAGGGGCCCTACACTGAAGCTTTCTTT

V: TRBV5-1
size: .
J: TRBJ2-7
D: TRBD1
CDR3: CASSLAPGTVGEQYF
DNA: TGCGCCAGCAGCTTGGCCCCTGGGACAGTCGGCGAGCAGTACTTC

V: TRBV7-2
size: once
J: TRBJ2-2
D: .
CDR3: CASSWQGSGELFF
DNA: TGTGCCAGCAGCTGGCAGGGATCCGGGGAGCTGTTTTTT

V: TRBV7-2
size: .
J: TRBJ1-5
D: .
CDR3: CASSSYADSNQPQHF
DNA: TGTGCCAGCAGCTCCTATGCGGATAGCAATCAGCCCCAGCATTTT

V: TRBV18
size: .
J: TRBJ2-2
D: .
CDR3: CASSPRGGAAGELFF
DNA: TGTGCCAGCTCACCACGCGGGGGCGCGGCCGGGGAGCTGTTTTTT

V: TRBV6-1
size: .
J: TRBJ1-2
D: .
CDR3: CASSAEGTYGYTF
DNA: TGTGCCAGCAGTGCTGAGGGTACCTATGGCTACACCTTC

V: TRBV5-5
size: .
J: TRBJ1-2
D: .
CDR3: CASSLGLYGYTF
DNA: TGTGCCAGCAGCTTGGGGCTGTATGGCTACACCTTC

V: TRBV4-1
size: .
J: TRBJ1-3
D: TRBD1
CDR3: CASSPGTVFSGNTIYF
DNA: TGCGCCAGCAGCCCCGGGACAGTATTTTCGGGAAACACCATATATTTT

V: TRBV9
size: .
J: TRBJ2-7
D: TRBD1
CDR3: CASSLGQASSYEQYF
DNA: TGTGCCAGCAGCTTAGGACAGGCGAGCTCCTACGAGCAGTACTTC

V: TRBV5-4
size: .
J: TRBJ2-5
D: .
CDR3: CASSLGYQETQYF
DNA: TGTGCCAGCAGCCTCGGGTACCAAGAGACCCAGTACTTC

V: TRBV5-5
size: .
J: TRBJ2-7
D: .
CDR3: CASSLAGSSYEQYF
DNA: TGTGCCAGCAGCTTGGCGGGAAGCTCCTACGAGCAGTACTTC

V: TRBV15
size: .
J: TRBJ2-7
D: .
CDR3: CATSRDPGDSYEQYF
DNA: TGTGCCACCAGCAGAGACCCAGGGGACTCCTACGAGCAGTACTTC

V: TRBV7-9
size: .
J: TRBJ1-3
D: TRBD1
CDR3: CASSGRDRSNTIYF
DNA: TGTGCCAGCAGTGGAAGGGACAGGAGTAACACCATATATTTT

V: TRBV6-1
size: .
J: TRBJ1-4
D: TRBD1
CDR3: CASSRDRVSEKLFF
DNA: TGTGCCAGCTCTCGGGACAGGGTTAGTGAAAAACTGTTTTTT

V: TRBV5-1
size: .
J: TRBJ1-1
D: .
CDR3: CASGFSGAQTEAFF
DNA: TGCGCCAGCGGGTTTTCTGGGGCTCAGACTGAAGCTTTCTTT

V: TRBV6-1
size: once
J: TRBJ1-3
D: .
CDR3: CASSEVRDITGRNTIYF
DNA: TGTGCCAGCAGTGAAGTTCGGGACATAACAGGACGAAACACCATATATTTT

V: TRBV5-1
size: .
J: TRBJ2-7
D: .
CDR3: CASSRQFGLAEQYF
DNA: TGCGCCAGCAGCCGACAGTTCGGGTTGGCCGAGCAGTACTTC

V: TRBV19
size: .
J: TRBJ2-1
D: TRBD1
CDR3: CASSTGTATYNEQFF
DNA: TGTGCCAGTAGTACCGGGACAGCGACCTACAATGAGCAGTTCTTC

V: TRBV10-3
size: .
J: TRBJ2-6
D: .
CDR3: CAISESRVSGANVLTF
DNA: TGTGCCATCAGTGAGTCGCGGGTCTCTGGGGCCAACGTCCTGACTTTC

V: TRBV9
size: .
J: TRBJ2-3
D: TRBD1
CDR3: CASSTRTGGLTDTQYF
DNA: TGTGCCAGCAGCACCCGGACAGGGGGCCTCACAGATACGCAGTATTTT

V: TRBV9
size: .
J: TRBJ1-2
D: TRBD1
CDR3: CASSVGTGRGYSGYTF
DNA: TGTGCCAGCAGCGTAGGCACGGGCAGGGGGTATAGTGGCTACACCTTC

V: TRBV2
size: .
J: TRBJ2-2
D: TRBD1
CDR3: CASSELGQLTGELFF
DNA: TGTGCCAGCAGTGAGCTGGGACAGCTCACCGGGGAGCTGTTTTTT

V: TRBV6-1
size: once
J: TRBJ1-4
D: TRBD1
CDR3: CASISEDRVLFF
DNA: TGTGCCAGCATAAGTGAGGACAGGGTTTTGTTTTTT

V: TRBV18
size: .
J: TRBJ1-4
D: .
CDR3: CASSARAGTNEKLFF
DNA: TGTGCCAGCTCAGCCCGGGCAGGGACTAATGAAAAACTGTTTTTT

V: TRBV30
size: .
J: TRBJ1-6
D: .
CDR3: CAWRGGGMVLDSPLHF
DNA: TGTGCCTGGCGGGGGGGAGGGATGGTTTTGGATTCACCCCTCCACTTT

V: TRBV11-2
size: .
J: TRBJ1-6
D: .
CDR3: CASSLDRVGSPLHF
DNA: TGTGCCAGCAGCTTAGACAGGGTCGGTTCACCCCTCCACTTT

V: TRBV11-2
size: .
J: TRBJ1-4
D: .
CDR3: CASSFIRDLNEKLFF
DNA: TGTGCCAGCAGCTTTATCCGAGACTTGAATGAAAAACTGTTTTTT

V: TRBV7-9
size: .
J: TRBJ2-1
D: .
CDR3: CASSLLQGGARDEQFF
DNA: TGTGCCAGCAGCTTACTTCAGGGCGGGGCCCGAGATGAGCAGTTCTTC

V: TRBV6-4
size: .
J: TRBJ1-1
D: TRBD1
CDR3: CASSWDRGTEAFF
DNA: TGTGCCAGCAGCTGGGACAGGGGCACTGAAGCTTTCTTT

V: TRBV7-9
size: few
J: TRBJ2-5
D: TRBD2
CDR3: CASSPFSGGGETQYF
DNA: TGTGCCAGCAGCCCATTTAGCGGGGGAGGGGAGACCCAGTACTTC

V: TRBV16
size: .
J: TRBJ1-5
D: .
CDR3: CASSQSTISASSNQPQHF
DNA: TGTGCCAGCAGCCAATCGACGATTTCAGCGTCTAGCAATCAGCCCCAGCATTTT

V: TRBV27
size: .
J: TRBJ2-1
D: TRBD1
CDR3: CASSLLGQGPYNEQFF
DNA: TGTGCCAGCAGTTTATTGGGACAGGGTCCCTACAATGAGCAGTTCTTC

V: TRBV19
size: .
J: TRBJ1-1
D: TRBD1
CDR3: CASRGQGDTEAFF
DNA: TGTGCCAGCCGGGGACAGGGTGACACTGAAGCTTTCTTT

V: TRBV5-1
size: .
J: TRBJ2-2
D: TRBD1
CDR3: CASRSTGDTGELFF
DNA: TGCGCCAGCAGGTCTACAGGGGACACCGGGGAGCTGTTTTTT